This passage covers 6 T cell receptor beta chains from one sample sequenced in a study of cytomegalovirus exposure and HLA in healthy donors. The data were produced by immunoSEQ multiplex PCR, yet TCRdb's version contains in-frame clones alone and is incomplete. The table records 250,000 to 400,000 clones, roughly 90% of them present only once. The sequenced sample consisted of PBMCs. The receptors stem from a man younger than 45 in good health and CMV-seronegative.

This chain joins TRBV5-6 and TRBJ2-5; TRBD1 agrees at 10 bases. V lost 4 bases to trimming and J lost 5 bases; unmatched junction nucleotides: 5. Germline V gene data show CDR1 as SGHDT and CDR2 as YYEEEE. The CDR3 totals 14 residues. The CDR3 bases are TGTGCCAGCAGCCGACAGGGGGCCCGGGAGACCCAGTACTTC. Protein: CASSRQGARETQYF.

V usage is TRBV27 and J usage is TRBJ2-7, with 7 bases matching TRBD1. The V and J ends lost 2 bases and 2 bases, in that order; junction bases with no gene match: 6. Germline V CDR1 and CDR2: MNHEY, SMNVEV (reference sequence). This CDR3 contains 15 residues. This chain's CDR3 is CASSLDRVRAYEQYF. CDR3 bases: TGTGCCAGCAGTTTAGACAGGGTCCGCGCCTACGAGCAGTACTTC.

V and J are TRBV6-5 and TRBJ2-7, with a tentative D call TRBD2 (7 bases). Trimming left V 0 bases short and J 1 base short, with 13 bases between. The germline CDR1 and CDR2 sequences are MNHEY and SVGAGI. The CDR3 loop spans 16 amino acids. CDR3 in amino acids: CASSYSGRGASYEQYF. In DNA form, the CDR3 reads TGTGCCAGCAGTTACTCGGGGAGGGGGGCATCCTACGAGCAGTACTTC.

The V gene is TRBV7-9, the J gene TRBJ1-2; 12 bases map to TRBD1. Germline V gene sequence: CDR1 SEHNR, CDR2 FQNEAQ (reference sequence). This CDR3 spans 16 amino acids. V was pared by 2 bases and J by 8 bases, with 9 bases of the junction left unmatched. The CDR3 here is CASSLSGQGAREGYTF. The CDR3 DNA is TGTGCCAGCAGCTTATCGGGACAGGGGGCGCGGGAAGGCTACACCTTC. Filled out from reference TRBV7-9 and TRBJ1-2, the complete variable domain reads DTGVSQNPRHKITKRGQNVTFRCDPISEHNRLYWYRQTLGQGPEFLTYFQNEAQLEKSRLLSDRFSAERPKGSFSTLEIQRTEQGDSAMYLCASSLSGQGAREGYTFGSGTRLTVV.

The CDR3 is CASSFNQGETYEQYF. CDR3 sequence (DNA): TGTGCCAGCAGTTTTAACCAGGGGGAAACCTACGAGCAGTACTTC. The V gene is TRBV11-3, the J gene TRBJ2-7; 7 bases are a match to TRBD1. The CDR3 is 15 amino acids. From germline, CDR1 is SGHNT and CDR2 YENEEA. With V trimmed by 6 bases and J by 2 bases, 10 bases remained unmatched.

J is TRBJ1-1 and V is TRBV6-1; tentatively, D is TRBD1 (5 bases). The ends were cut back, 2 bases at V and 1 base at J, with 11 bases in the middle. The CDR3 runs 15 residues. CDR1 and CDR2 (germline): MNHNS, SASEGT. CDR3 DNA sequence: TGTGCCAGCAGTGAACTGGGGCCTAGGAACACTGAAGCTTTCTTT. Translated: CASSELGPRNTEAFF.